The rows below give T cell receptor beta chains drawn from one sample of a study of beta chain features in type 1 diabetes. Libraries were prepared by immunoSEQ multiplex PCR; TCRdb keeps only in-frame clonotypes and omits some of them. The repertoire consists of around 650,000 clones, with 9.5% to 15% occurring once and the leading ten covering 0.09% to 0.15%. Material for sequencing was naive CD4+ T cells from blood. These receptors were collected from a man aged 25 to 45 with type 1 diabetes. The CDR3 runs from the conserved cysteine through the conserved F or W. The D gene is left open where the match is weak. Not every row has a clone size; where given, it reads once, few, many or a size class.

clone_size j_call v_call d_call cdr3_nt cdr3_aa
few TRBJ1-2 TRBV29-1 TRBD1 TGCAGCGCCGCCGGGACAGGTTCTAACTATGGCTACACCTTC CSAAGTGSNYGYTF
few TRBJ2-1 TRBV6-5 NA TGTGCCAGCAGCATGTACAATGAGCAGTTCTTC CASSMYNEQFF
few TRBJ1-5 TRBV4-3 NA TGCGCCAGCAGCCAAGAAACAGGTCGCAATCAGCCCCAGCATTTT CASSQETGRNQPQHF
few TRBJ1-2 TRBV4-3 NA TGCGCCAGCAGCCAAGCGGAGGATCTGGGCTATGGCTACACCTTC CASSQAEDLGYGYTF
few TRBJ1-1 TRBV18 NA TGTGCCAGCTCACCACCTTCCGGGGGTTTGACTGAAGCTTTCTTT CASSPPSGGLTEAFF
NA TRBJ2-1 TRBV9 TRBD2 TGTGCCAGCAGCCCAACGGGCGCGGGGGGTCTCAGCTCCTACAATGAGCAGTTCTTC CASSPTGAGGLSSYNEQFF
NA TRBJ2-3 TRBV4-3 NA TGCGCCAGCAGCCAAGTCCCGCAGGGAAGGTCGGATACGCAGTATTTT CASSQVPQGRSDTQYF
few TRBJ1-1 TRBV7-2 NA TGTGCCAGCAGCTTAGATGTGGGCGGCACTGAAGCTTTCTTT CASSLDVGGTEAFF
NA TRBJ2-6 TRBV5-4 NA TGTGCCAGCAGCTTGGGTACTGGGGCCAACGTCCTGACTTTC CASSLGTGANVLTF
NA TRBJ2-3 TRBV7-2 TRBD2 TGTGCCAGCAGCTGGAGGACTAGTGGGGCCGCAGATACGCAGTATTTT CASSWRTSGAADTQYF
NA TRBJ2-3 TRBV28 NA TGTGCCAGCAGTCAAACAGGGTCGGGCACAGATACGCAGTATTTT CASSQTGSGTDTQYF
NA TRBJ2-1 TRBV18 NA TGTGCCAGCTCGAAGGTCTTAGCGGAATTTGTCAATGAGCAGTTCTTC CASSKVLAEFVNEQFF
NA TRBJ1-2 TRBV10-3 NA TGTGCCATCAGTGTAGGACAGCAGGAGGGCTACACCTTC CAISVGQQEGYTF
NA TRBJ2-7 TRBV6-5 NA TGTGCCAGCAGTTACTCAGGGGCAGGGGAGGTTTACGAGCAGTACTTC CASSYSGAGEVYEQYF
NA TRBJ2-1 TRBV4-3 TRBD2 TGCGCCAGCAGCCTCTACCTCCACGGGCGGGGGGCTTACAATGAGCAGTTCTTC CASSLYLHGRGAYNEQFF
NA TRBJ1-3 TRBV7-6 NA TGTGCCAGCAGCTTAGGTTGGGGACGGATCTCTGGAAACACCATATATTTT CASSLGWGRISGNTIYF
few TRBJ2-2 TRBV28 TRBD1 TGTGCCAGCAGTTTATGGACAGGGGCGAACACCGGGGAGCTGTTTTTT CASSLWTGANTGELFF